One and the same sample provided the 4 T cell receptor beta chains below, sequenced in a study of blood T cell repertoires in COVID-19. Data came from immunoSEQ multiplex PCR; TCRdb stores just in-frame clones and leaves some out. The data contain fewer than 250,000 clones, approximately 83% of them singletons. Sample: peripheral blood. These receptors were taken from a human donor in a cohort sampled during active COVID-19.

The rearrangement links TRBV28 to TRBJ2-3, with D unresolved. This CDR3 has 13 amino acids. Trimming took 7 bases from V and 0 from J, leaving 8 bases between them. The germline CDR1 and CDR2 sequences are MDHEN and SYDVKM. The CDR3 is CASIHSSTDTQYF. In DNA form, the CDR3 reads TGTGCCAGCATTCACAGTAGCACAGATACGCAGTATTTT. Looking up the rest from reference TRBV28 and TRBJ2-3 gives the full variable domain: DVKVTQSSRYLVKRTGEKVFLECVQDMDHENMFWYRQDPGLGLRLIYFSYDVKMKEKGDIPEGYSVSREKKERFSLILESASTNQTSMYLCASIHSSTDTQYFGPGTRLTVL.

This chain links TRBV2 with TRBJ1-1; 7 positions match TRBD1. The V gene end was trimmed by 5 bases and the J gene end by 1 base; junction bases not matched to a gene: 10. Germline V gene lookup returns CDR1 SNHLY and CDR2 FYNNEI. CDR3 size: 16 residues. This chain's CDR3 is CASSLTRTGKNTEAFF. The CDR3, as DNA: TGTGCCAGCAGTTTAACTAGGACAGGAAAGAACACTGAAGCTTTCTTT. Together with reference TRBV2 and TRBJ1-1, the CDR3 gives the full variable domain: EPEVTQTPSHQVTQMGQEVILRCVPISNHLYFYWYRQILGQKVEFLVSFYNNEISEKSEIFDDQFSVERPDGSNFTLKIRSTKLEDSAMYFCASSLTRTGKNTEAFFGQGTRLTVV.

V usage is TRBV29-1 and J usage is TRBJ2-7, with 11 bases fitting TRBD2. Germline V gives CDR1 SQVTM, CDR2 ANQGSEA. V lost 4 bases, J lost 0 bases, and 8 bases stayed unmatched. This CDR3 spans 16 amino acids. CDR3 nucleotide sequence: TGCAGCGTTGTGGCTAGCGGGAGGACTGACTCCTACGAGCAGTACTTC. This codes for CSVVASGRTDSYEQYF.

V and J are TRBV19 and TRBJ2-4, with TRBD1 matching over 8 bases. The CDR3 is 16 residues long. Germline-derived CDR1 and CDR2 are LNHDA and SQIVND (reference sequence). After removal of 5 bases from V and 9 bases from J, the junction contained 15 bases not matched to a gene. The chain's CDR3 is CASSAQQARTGSIQYF. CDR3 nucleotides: TGTGCCAGTAGTGCTCAACAAGCGAGGACAGGGAGCATTCAGTACTTC.